The 28 T cell receptor beta chains presented below share a single source sample, sequenced in a study of T cell changes during pregnancy in multiple sclerosis. The assay was immunoSEQ multiplex PCR, and TCRdb's table has in-frame clones only and misses some. The sample records 40,000 to 50,000 clones, just under 95% being singletons. Source: CD4+ T cells from peripheral blood mononuclear cells, taken in the third trimester of pregnancy. Receptor source: a female donor with multiple sclerosis, enrolled in a pregnancy study.

The chain joins TRBV7-9 to TRBJ2-1; D perhaps matches TRBD2 (6 bases). CDR1 is SEHNR, CDR2 FQNEAQ, per germline (reference sequence). The V end lost 5 bases, the J end lost 5 bases, and 16 bases lay between the germline ends. The CDR3 runs to 15 residues. CDR3 sequence: CASSIGDFGHNEQFF. CDR3 sequence (DNA): TGTGCCAGCAGCATCGGGGACTTCGGGCACAATGAGCAGTTCTTC.

V and J are TRBV28 and TRBJ2-7; perhaps TRBD1 as D (5 bases). Germline V lookup: CDR1 MDHEN, CDR2 SYDVKM. Trimming shortened V by 6 bases and J by 2 bases, and 11 bases separated the two germline ends. The CDR3 length is 13 residues. In DNA form, the CDR3 reads TGTGCCAGCAGCTGGGGCAGGGCCTACGAGCAGTACTTC. Translation: CASSWGRAYEQYF.

The rearrangement joins TRBV30 to TRBJ1-5; 10 nucleotides line up with TRBD1. J gave up 6 bases and V 5 bases, and 7 bases lay outside the gene matches. CDR3 length: 14 residues. Germline V CDR1 and CDR2: GTSNPN, SVGIG (reference sequence). CDR3 protein: CAWAGTGVTQPQHF. CDR3 in DNA: TGTGCCTGGGCGGGGACAGGGGTTACTCAGCCCCAGCATTTT.

In this sample, this clone turned up once. The junction does not match germline at one end; this may be a read error. The V call is TRBV18, the J call TRBJ1-4; D gene unclear. From germline, CDR1 is KGHSH and CDR2 LQKENI. The CDR3 has 18 residues. The CDR3 DNA reads TGTGCCGGCTCACCGGACTCGGTAGCATTCGCAACTAATGAAAAACTGTTTTTT. Translated, it gives CAGSPDSVAFATNEKLFF.

The chain uses TRBV19 and TRBJ1-2; 9 bases are shared with TRBD1. CDR3 length: 15 residues. After removal of 5 bases from V and 4 bases from J, the junction contained 8 bases not matched to a gene. Germline values: CDR1 LNHDA, CDR2 SQIVND (reference sequence). The CDR3 bases are TGTGCCAGTAGTGAGGGACAGGGAGGTCCCTATGGCTACACCTTC. This codes for CASSEGQGGPYGYTF.

The chain uses TRBV19 and TRBJ2-7; possibly TRBD1 for D (6 bases). The CDR3 runs to 16 residues. V lost 6 bases and J lost 0, with 18 bases in between. Per germline, CDR1 LNHDA and CDR2 SQIVND (reference sequence). The CDR3 DNA is TGTGCCAGTAGCCCCGACAGGCCGATGAGCTCCTACGAGCAGTACTTC. Protein sequence: CASSPDRPMSSYEQYF.

The genes are TRBV7-2 and TRBJ1-2, with 7 bases aligning to TRBD1. Per germline, CDR1 SGHTA and CDR2 FQGNSA. V trimming: 5 bases; J trimming: 8 bases; junction bases outside the gene matches: 11. The CDR3 contains 14 residues. The CDR3 DNA follows: TGTGCCAGCAGCCCCTCGACAGGGAAGGTCGGCTACACCTTC. It is translated as CASSPSTGKVGYTF. The full variable domain, completed using reference TRBV7-2 and TRBJ1-2, is GAGVSQSPSNKVTEKGKDVELRCDPISGHTALYWYRQSLGQGLEFLIYFQGNSAPDKSGLPSDRFSAERTGGSVSTLTIQRTQQEDSAVYLCASSPSTGKVGYTFGSGTRLTVV.

The chain carries TRBV27 and TRBJ2-2, with TRBD2 identical over 8 bases. J gave up 3 bases and V 4 bases, and 10 bases lay outside the gene matches. The CDR3 loop spans 17 amino acids. From germline, CDR1 is MNHEY and CDR2 SMNVEV (reference sequence). The CDR3: CASSSPGVAGYTGELFF. For the CDR3, the DNA is TGTGCCAGCAGTTCCCCTGGGGTAGCGGGATACACCGGGGAGCTGTTTTTT.

The V gene is TRBV28, the J gene TRBJ1-2, with D tentatively TRBD1 (6 bases). This CDR3 has 13 residues. Germline V gene data show CDR1 as MDHEN and CDR2 as SYDVKM. V was pared by 0 bases and J by 6 bases, with 8 bases between. The CDR3 nucleotides read TGTGCCAGCAGTTTATGGGCAGGGGATGGCTACACCTTC. Amino acid sequence: CASSLWAGDGYTF.

The genes are TRBV2 and TRBJ2-1; 8 nucleotides align to TRBD1. The germline gives CDR1 SNHLY, CDR2 FYNNEI. The CDR3 is 13 amino acids. Trimming at V came to 5 bases and at J to 9 bases, leaving 6 bases not matched to a gene. The CDR3 loop reads CASSRDRGSEQFF. The CDR3 nucleotides read TGTGCCAGCAGTAGAGACAGGGGTAGTGAGCAGTTCTTC. Based on the CDR3 plus reference TRBV2 and TRBJ2-1, the full variable domain is EPEVTQTPSHQVTQMGQEVILRCVPISNHLYFYWYRQILGQKVEFLVSFYNNEISEKSEIFDDQFSVERPDGSNFTLKIRSTKLEDSAMYFCASSRDRGSEQFFGPGTRLTVL.

The chain links TRBV14 to TRBJ1-1; D is ambiguous. Germline assignment: CDR1 SGHDN and CDR2 FVKESK. The CDR3 covers 14 residues. V gave up 0 bases and J gave up 4 bases, with 9 bases separating them. DNA for the CDR3: TGTGCCAGCAGCCAAGAAAGGAGAGCCACTGAAGCTTTCTTT. This gives the protein CASSQERRATEAFF.

This clone was found once. The V gene is TRBV2, the J gene TRBJ1-3; D call uncertain. The CDR3 consists of 14 residues. The germline V and J ends were trimmed by 5 bases and 0 bases, with 8 bases remaining between them. Germline lookup yields CDR1 SNHLY and CDR2 FYNNEI. The CDR3 is CASSYLSSGNTIYF. The CDR3 nucleotides read TGTGCCAGCAGTTACTTAAGCTCTGGAAACACCATATATTTT.

The chain joins TRBV6-1 to TRBJ1-5; 8 positions agree with TRBD1. In germline, CDR1 is MNHNS, CDR2 SASEGT. The V segment lost 2 bases and the J segment 0 bases; nucleotides outside the gene matches: 9. The CDR3 consists of 18 residues. CDR3 residues: CASSERGQVAYSNQPQHF. As DNA, the CDR3 is TGTGCCAGCAGTGAACGGGGACAGGTCGCATATAGCAATCAGCCCCAGCATTTT.

The V call is TRBV5-1, the J call TRBJ2-6; D remains ambiguous. The CDR3 covers 14 residues. Germline loops: CDR1 SGHRS, CDR2 YFSETQ. Trimming took 6 bases from V and 1 from J, leaving 8 bases between them. In DNA, the CDR3 is TGCGCCAGCAACCAGGCTTCTGGGGCCAACGTCCTGACTTTC. Translated: CASNQASGANVLTF.

V usage is TRBV4-2 and J usage is TRBJ1-1; 11 bases are shared with TRBD1. The V gene's germline CDR1 is LGHNA and CDR2 YNFKEQ. V lost 3 bases, J lost 1 base, and 1 base stayed unmatched. The CDR3 is 15 residues long. DNA of the CDR3: TGTGCCAGCAGCCAGGACAGGGGGCCGAACACTGAAGCTTTCTTT. Translated: CASSQDRGPNTEAFF.

This chain uses TRBV5-4 with TRBJ2-1, with TRBD2 identical over 7 bases. CDR1 and CDR2 (germline): SGHNT, YYREEE (reference sequence). The CDR3 is 14 residues long. Germline trimming cut 0 bases from V and 7 bases from J; bases unmatched to any gene: 4. The DNA for the CDR3 is TGTGCCAGCAGCTTGGGGCGGGAGTTAAATGAGCAGTTCTTC. This encodes CASSLGRELNEQFF.

Only a few counts were recorded for this clone. J is TRBJ1-1 and V is TRBV25-1, with D maybe TRBD1 (6 bases). Trimming shortened V by 4 bases and J by 1 base, and 13 bases separated the two germline ends. The V gene's germline CDR1 is MGHDK and CDR2 SYGVNS. This CDR3 is built from 15 residues. CDR3 nucleotide sequence: TGTGCCAGCAGTGGGGGGACATACGGGAACACTGAAGCTTTCTTT. This codes for CASSGGTYGNTEAFF.

This rearrangement joins TRBV30 to TRBJ2-2; D ambiguous. CDR1 GTSNPN and CDR2 SVGIG come from the germline V gene (reference sequence). V gave up 0 bases and J gave up 5 bases, with 13 bases separating them. The CDR3 totals 15 residues. The CDR3 DNA is TGTGCCTGGAGTGTACAAACCTCAAGAACCGGGGAGCTGTTTTTT. It specifies CAWSVQTSRTGELFF.

The chain has TRBV11-2 and TRBJ2-1; D may be TRBD1 (5 bases). The CDR3 is made up of 16 amino acids. Germline V gene sequence: CDR1 SGHAT, CDR2 FQNNGV. V was clipped by 5 bases and J by 1 base, with 15 bases between them. This CDR3 reads CASSLRGTYSYNEQFF. In DNA, the CDR3 is TGTGCCAGCAGCCTTAGGGGTACATATTCCTACAATGAGCAGTTCTTC.

The CDR3 DNA reads TGTGCCAGCAGTCCGGACAGGTTCCTCTCCGAGCAGTACTTC. Its protein product is CASSPDRFLSEQYF. The chain joins TRBV5-8 to TRBJ2-7, with 7 positions matching TRBD1. The CDR3 contains 14 residues. Germline V lookup: CDR1 SGHTS, CDR2 YDEGEE. Losses at the gene ends were 5 bases for V and 6 bases for J; bases not matched to a gene: 11.

In DNA, the CDR3 is TGTGCCAGCAGCTCACACGACAGGCGAAACTATGGCTACACCTTC. It is translated as CASSSHDRRNYGYTF. The chain combines TRBV11-2 with TRBJ1-2; a weak D match, TRBD1 (6 bases). Trimming shortened V by 4 bases and J by 2 bases, and 14 bases separated the two germline ends. Germline V gene lookup returns CDR1 SGHAT and CDR2 FQNNGV. The CDR3 is 15 residues long.

The chain employs TRBV11-1 and TRBJ1-1; 7 bases line up with TRBD1. Per germline, CDR1 SGHAT and CDR2 FQDESV (reference sequence). J was trimmed by 0 bases and V by 5 bases; bases with no gene match: 9. This CDR3 spans 16 amino acids. CDR3 sequence reads: CASSPGGSIMNTEAFF. The CDR3 region has the DNA TGTGCCAGCAGCCCAGGGGGTTCCATCATGAACACTGAAGCTTTCTTT. Full variable domain (outside the CDR3, taken from reference TRBV11-1 and TRBJ1-1): EAEVAQSPRYKITEKSQAVAFWCDPISGHATLYWYRQILGQGPELLVQFQDESVVDDSQLPKDRFSAERLKGVDSTLKIQPAELGDSAMYLCASSPGGSIMNTEAFFGQGTRLTVV.

The chain joins TRBV5-5 to TRBJ2-7; a possible D gene is TRBD2 (6 bases). CDR3 size: 15 residues. Trimming took off 4 bases at V and 3 bases at J, with 17 bases between the two ends. Germline V CDR1 and CDR2: SGHKS, YYEKEE (reference sequence). The CDR3 loop reads CASSPRLVWGYEQYF. CDR3 DNA sequence: TGTGCCAGCAGCCCGAGACTAGTTTGGGGCTACGAGCAGTACTTC. The full variable domain, rest sourced from reference TRBV5-5 and TRBJ2-7, is DAGVTQSPTHLIKTRGQQVTLRCSPISGHKSVSWYQQVLGQGPQFIFQYYEKEERGRGNFPDRFSARQFPNYSSELNVNALLLGDSALYLCASSPRLVWGYEQYFGPGTRLTVT.

The chain combines TRBV5-4 with TRBJ1-1; 8 positions agree with TRBD1. Trimming removed 2 bases from V and 1 base from J; junction bases left unmatched: 7. The CDR3 sequence is 16 residues long. CDR1 is SGHNT, CDR2 YYREEE, per germline (reference sequence). CDR3 residues: CASSFNIGQGNTEAFF. CDR3 DNA: TGTGCCAGCAGCTTTAACATAGGACAGGGGAACACTGAAGCTTTCTTT. Using reference TRBV5-4 and TRBJ1-1 for the parts outside the CDR3, the full variable domain is ETGVTQSPTHLIKTRGQQVTLRCSSQSGHNTVSWYQQALGQGPQFIFQYYREEENGRGNFPPRFSGLQFPNYSSELNVNALELDDSALYLCASSFNIGQGNTEAFFGQGTRLTVV.

The chain recombines TRBV7-9 with TRBJ2-1, with 12 bases aligning to TRBD2. V shed 0 bases, J shed 5 bases, and the junction held 8 bases outside the gene matches. CDR3 length equals 18 residues. The germline V gene encodes CDR1 SEHNR and CDR2 FQNEAQ (reference sequence). In nucleotides, the CDR3 is TGTGCCAGCAGCTTAGCAATCTCTAGCGGGAGGGCCGACAATGAGCAGTTCTTC. This codes for CASSLAISSGRADNEQFF.

The chain uses TRBV5-1 and TRBJ2-7, with a weak D call TRBD2 (5 bases). V was clipped by 2 bases and J by 4 bases, with 10 bases between them. CDR3 length: 13 amino acids. In germline, CDR1 is SGHRS, CDR2 YFSETQ. The CDR3 reads CASSLAADYEQYF. CDR3 nucleotides: TGCGCCAGCAGCTTAGCGGCTGATTACGAGCAGTACTTC.

This chain joins TRBV7-3 and TRBJ2-7; 8 nucleotides agree with TRBD1. The V gene end was trimmed by 6 bases and the J gene end by 3 bases; junction bases not matched to a gene: 10. CDR1 is SGHTA, CDR2 FQGTGA, per germline. The CDR3 runs 15 residues. CDR3 in DNA: TGTGCCAGCAGTCCCGACAGGGGCTATCTCTACGAGCAGTACTTC. The encoded protein is CASSPDRGYLYEQYF.

The gene calls are TRBV18 and TRBJ2-7; TRBD2 is a possible D gene (5 bases). V lost 4 bases and J 0 bases, leaving 25 bases between the germline ends. Germline loops: CDR1 KGHSH, CDR2 LQKENI. The CDR3 runs to 19 residues. The CDR3 DNA reads as TGTGCCAGCTCACACGGGTTAAGTATCGGGAAGGCGGCCTCCTACGAGCAGTACTTC. Translated: CASSHGLSIGKAASYEQYF.